This T cell receptor beta chain was identified in a study of blood T cell repertoires in COVID-19. The CDR3 spans 13 residues. CDR1 and CDR2 (germline): SGHRS, YFSETQ. Trimming at V came to 2 bases and at J to 9 bases, leaving 4 bases not matched to a gene. Measured with immunoSEQ multiplex PCR; TCRdb has only the in-frame clones, and not every one. The sample carries about 280,000 clones, 65% to 90% recorded once. This receptor was taken from a human donor in a cohort sampled during active COVID-19. V is TRBV5-1 and J is TRBJ2-3; 9 bases align to TRBD1. The sequenced sample was peripheral blood. The CDR3 bases are TGCGCCAGCAGCTTTCGGGACAGGGACACGCAGTATTTT. Its protein is CASSFRDRDTQYF. Filled out from reference TRBV5-1 and TRBJ2-3, the complete variable domain reads KAGVTQTPRYLIKTRGQQVTLSCSPISGHRSVSWYQQTPGQGLQFLFEYFSETQRNKGNFPGRFSGRQFSNSRSEMNVSTLELGDSALYLCASSFRDRDTQYFGPGTRLTVL.